One and the same sample provided the 29 T cell receptor beta chains below, sequenced in a study of early T cells in non-severe SARS-CoV-2 infection. TCRdb reprocessed the 5' RACE reads with MiXCR, giving one entry per CDR3 protein. The data show about 48,000 distinct CDR3 sequences, around 6.5% seen once. The sequencing used whole blood, collected at baseline. These receptor sequences come from an adult who was a healthcare worker with PCR-confirmed SARS-CoV-2 infection or an uninfected control (not recorded which).

The table lists this clonotype with a few counts. Relative to the germline gene, one junction end is altered; a read error may explain this. The V and J genes are TRBV12-3 or TRBV12-4 and TRBJ1-1; weak D call: TRBD1 (5 bases). The CDR3 has 14 amino acids. CDR3 sequence: CASKPGRPNTEAFF. The CDR3 bases are TGTGCCAGCAAACCGGGACGGCCGAACACTGAAGCCTTCTTT.

V and J are TRBV12-3 or TRBV12-4 and TRBJ1-5; tentatively, D is TRBD1 (5 bases). The CDR3 length is 16 residues. V shed 7 bases and J shed 2 bases, with 18 bases lying between them. CDR3 nucleotides: TGTGCCAGCACGAAGTCCCTGGGGCCGGGCAATCAGCCCCAGCATTTT. This sequence encodes CASTKSLGPGNQPQHF.

This clonotype was detected ten times or more. The chain uses TRBV9 and TRBJ2-7, with 10 positions matching TRBD2. In germline, CDR1 is SGDLS, CDR2 YYNGEE. The J segment lost 5 bases and the V segment lost 0 bases, leaving 11 bases of the junction unmatched. The CDR3 has 17 residues. CDR3 in amino acids: CASSVGTSGPAGDEQYF. CDR3 DNA sequence: TGTGCCAGCAGCGTAGGGACTAGCGGCCCCGCCGGGGACGAGCAGTACTTC.

The rearrangement joins TRBV27 to TRBJ2-7; 8 bases line up with TRBD1. Trimming at V came to 6 bases and at J to 0 bases, leaving 4 bases not matched to a gene. Germline values: CDR1 MNHEY, CDR2 SMNVEV (reference sequence). This CDR3 spans 14 amino acids. The CDR3 protein is CASSRGPYSYEQYF. The CDR3 bases are TGTGCCAGCAGCAGGGGGCCTTACTCCTACGAGCAGTACTTC.

This clonotype was observed a handful of times. The chain is built from TRBV24-1 and TRBJ2-1; TRBD2 matches at 9 bases. With 3 bases clipped from V and 7 bases from J, the junction kept 15 bases outside the gene matches. The CDR3 has 18 residues. Germline values: CDR1 KGHDR, CDR2 SFDVKD. The CDR3 bases are TGTGCCACCAGTGATAGGAGGGGGGGACTAGCCTCTCTTAATGAGCAGTTCTTC. This sequence encodes CATSDRRGGLASLNEQFF.

This clonotype was picked up a small number of times. The V call is TRBV7-8, the J call TRBJ2-2; 10 bases are shared with TRBD2. J gave up 6 bases and V 5 bases, and 12 bases lay outside the gene matches. CDR1 SGHVS and CDR2 FQNEAQ come from the germline V gene. The CDR3 sequence is 17 residues long. For the CDR3, the DNA is TGTGCCAGCAGCCCGAGGGGAGTAGCGGGAGGTGCCGGGGAGCTGTTTTTT. Translating it yields CASSPRGVAGGAGELFF.

This clonotype was seen a few times. The chain joins TRBV6-5 to TRBJ2-5; no reliable D call. Germline lookup yields CDR1 MNHEY and CDR2 SVGAGI. The length of the CDR3 is 13 residues. V dropped 0 bases and J dropped 4 bases, with 6 bases sitting between them. In DNA, the CDR3 is TGTGCCAGCAGTTACTCGAAGCGAGAGACCCAGTACTTC. Its protein is CASSYSKRETQYF.

This clonotype was seen repeatedly, ten times or more. V is TRBV7-6 and J is TRBJ2-5; D ambiguous. Trimming removed 3 bases from V and 2 bases from J, with 13 bases in between. Germline values: CDR1 SGHVS, CDR2 FNYEAQ. CDR3 length: 15 amino acids. CDR3 nucleotide sequence: TGTGCCAGCAGCTTCCTGGACCGAAAACAAGAGACCCAGTACTTC. It yields the protein CASSFLDRKQETQYF.

This clonotype was seen only a few times. This sequence joins TRBV20-1 and TRBJ2-3; 9 bases align to TRBD2. The ends lost 0 bases at V and 6 bases at J; junction bases unmatched: 7. The V gene's germline CDR1 is DFQATT and CDR2 SNEGSKA (reference sequence). The CDR3 spans 15 residues. CDR3 nucleotides: TGCAGTGCTAGAGATAGGCCTAGCGGGAAGGATACGCAGTATTTT. Its translation is CSARDRPSGKDTQYF.

The sample holds many counts of this clonotype. The chain employs TRBV9 and TRBJ2-3, with 10 positions matching TRBD2. The CDR3 covers 16 residues. Germline V gene sequence: CDR1 SGDLS, CDR2 YYNGEE. Trimming took 4 bases from V and 2 from J; bases not matched to a gene: 7. CDR3: CASSFPGLANTDTQYF. The DNA for the CDR3 is TGTGCCAGCAGCTTTCCGGGACTAGCGAACACAGATACGCAGTATTTT.

In this sample, this clonotype turned up a few times. V and J are TRBV20-1 and TRBJ2-7, with TRBD2 matching 14 bases. Germline lookup yields CDR1 DFQATT and CDR2 SNEGSKA (reference sequence). The CDR3 contains 16 residues. V shed 4 bases and J 0 bases; nucleotides not matched to a gene: 5. CDR3 amino acids: CSATGLAGALSYEQYF. As DNA, the CDR3 is TGCAGTGCTACGGGACTAGCGGGAGCACTCTCCTACGAGCAGTACTTC.

By frequency in the sample, this clonotype is medium-sized (0.01 to 0.1%). The gene calls are TRBV10-3 and TRBJ2-3, with D perhaps matching TRBD1 (5 bases). V lost 3 bases and J 2 bases, leaving 9 bases between the germline ends. Germline V gene lookup returns CDR1 ENHRY and CDR2 SYGVKD. This CDR3 contains 14 residues. Here the CDR3 DNA reads TGTGCCATCAGTGATCCAGGGTACACAGATACGCAGTATTTT. Translating gives CAISDPGYTDTQYF.

V is TRBV5-4 and J is TRBJ2-7; 9 bases align to TRBD1. The length of the CDR3 is 14 residues. Germline-derived CDR1 and CDR2 are SGHNT and YYREEE (reference sequence). Trimming took 5 bases from V and 2 from J; bases not matched to a gene: 5. The CDR3 bases are TGTGCCAGCAGGGATGGGACAGGGCCCTACGAGCAGTACTTC. This sequence encodes CASRDGTGPYEQYF.

The chain carries TRBV9 and TRBJ2-3, with 8 bases that match TRBD2. V was clipped by 4 bases and J by 5 bases; unmatched bases: 9. There are 15 residues in the CDR3. Per germline, CDR1 SGDLS and CDR2 YYNGEE. In nucleotides, the CDR3 is TGTGCCAGCAGCCCCGAAAGCGGGAGACGAGATACGCAGTATTTT. It is translated as CASSPESGRRDTQYF.

Ten or more counts support this clonotype. The chain has TRBV28 and TRBJ2-7; 13 bases agree with TRBD2. The germline V gene encodes CDR1 MDHEN and CDR2 SYDVKM. V shed 4 bases, J shed 0 bases, and the junction held 3 bases outside the gene matches. This CDR3 has 16 amino acids. CDR3 nucleotides: TGTGCCAGCAGTTCCGGGACTAGCGGGAACTCCTACGAGCAGTACTTC. Amino acids: CASSSGTSGNSYEQYF.

The chain links TRBV12-3 or TRBV12-4 to TRBJ2-1, with D uncertain. This CDR3 is 14 amino acids long. Trimming left V 8 bases short and J 4 bases short, with 15 bases between. CDR3 loop: CASQADPAYNEQFF. The CDR3 DNA sequence: TGTGCCAGCCAGGCAGATCCTGCTTACAATGAGCAGTTCTTC.

Ten or more counts support this clonotype. This sequence joins TRBV2 and TRBJ2-2; D perhaps matches TRBD1 (6 bases). CDR1 SNHLY and CDR2 FYNNEI come from the germline V gene. The CDR3 has 12 residues. V lost 8 bases, J lost 6 bases, and 10 bases lay in between. CDR3 amino acids: CASDTGPGELFF. CDR3 nucleotides: TGTGCCAGCGACACAGGGCCCGGGGAGCTGTTTTTT.

The V call is TRBV9, the J call TRBJ2-2; 10 bases line up with TRBD2. This CDR3 has 16 residues. V lost 7 bases to trimming and J lost 6 bases; unmatched junction nucleotides: 12. Germline lookup yields CDR1 SGDLS and CDR2 YYNGEE. In DNA, the CDR3 is TGTGCCAGCTGCACCCCCCAGCTAGCGGGAGCCGGGGAGCTGTTTTTT. This sequence encodes CASCTPQLAGAGELFF.

V usage is TRBV5-4 and J usage is TRBJ2-2, with 12 nucleotides matching TRBD1. The germline gives CDR1 SGHNT, CDR2 YYREEE (reference sequence). Trimming at V came to 7 bases and at J to 7 bases, leaving 5 bases not matched to a gene. The CDR3 consists of 14 residues. The CDR3 loop reads CASGGTGGIGELFF. CDR3 coding DNA: TGTGCCAGCGGCGGGACAGGGGGCATCGGGGAGCTGTTTTTT. The complete variable domain, with remaining parts taken from reference TRBV5-4 and TRBJ2-2, reads ETGVTQSPTHLIKTRGQQVTLRCSSQSGHNTVSWYQQALGQGPQFIFQYYREEENGRGNFPPRFSGLQFPNYSSELNVNALELDDSALYLCASGGTGGIGELFFGEGSRLTVL.

This chain uses TRBV20-1 with TRBJ2-5, with D unresolved. There are 15 residues in the CDR3. Trimming cost V 2 bases and J 1 base, with 14 bases left between them. Germline CDR1 reads DFQATT; CDR2 reads SNEGSKA (reference sequence). In DNA form, the CDR3 reads TGCAGTGCTAGAATTCCGGGCCGGCGCCAAGAGACCCAGTACTTC. It yields the protein CSARIPGRRQETQYF.

The rearrangement uses TRBV29-1 and TRBJ2-1, with D uncertain. The CDR3 runs 11 residues. The ends were cut back, 3 bases at V and 9 bases at J, with 9 bases in the middle. Germline V gene sequence: CDR1 SQVTM, CDR2 ANQGSEA. The CDR3 reads CSVENSREQFF. The CDR3 DNA sequence: TGCAGCGTTGAGAATAGCCGTGAGCAGTTCTTC.

The sample holds a few counts of this clonotype. The CDR3 here is CASSFLSGAPTGELFF. CDR3 bases: TGTGCCAGCAGTTTTTTATCAGGGGCGCCAACCGGGGAGCTGTTTTTT. The genes are TRBV27 and TRBJ2-2, with D possibly TRBD1 on 6 matching bases. CDR1 MNHEY and CDR2 SMNVEV come from the germline V gene (reference sequence). The CDR3 covers 16 residues. V dropped 3 bases and J dropped 5 bases, with 16 bases sitting between them.

This clonotype was seen at least ten times. CDR3 sequence reads: CASSRGVGYEQYF. For the CDR3, the DNA is TGTGCCAGCAGTCGGGGTGTGGGCTACGAGCAGTACTTC. J is TRBJ2-7 and V is TRBV28; possibly TRBD2 for D (5 bases). V lost 5 bases to trimming and J lost 3 bases, with 11 bases between them. The CDR3 is 13 residues long. Looked up from germline, CDR1 is MDHEN and CDR2 is SYDVKM. Looking up the rest from reference TRBV28 and TRBJ2-7 gives the full variable domain: DVKVTQSSRYLVKRTGEKVFLECVQDMDHENMFWYRQDPGLGLRLIYFSYDVKMKEKGDIPEGYSVSREKKERFSLILESASTNQTSMYLCASSRGVGYEQYFGPGTRLTVT.

Many counts were recorded for this clonotype. The V gene is TRBV12-3 or TRBV12-4, the J gene TRBJ1-2; unclear D gene. Trimming removed 5 bases from V and 0 bases from J, with 4 bases in between. The CDR3 spans 12 residues. The CDR3, as DNA: TGTGCCAGCAGTCAAGCTAACTATGGCTACACCTTC. Translating gives CASSQANYGYTF.

This clonotype was detected only a few times. This chain connects TRBV4-3 to TRBJ2-2; D perhaps matches TRBD1 (6 bases). With 1 base removed from V and 0 bases from J, the gap between germline ends came to 9 bases. Germline V gene data show CDR1 as LGHNA and CDR2 as YSLEER. The CDR3 sequence is 16 residues long. The chain's CDR3 is CASSQADRSNTGELFF. As DNA, the CDR3 is TGCGCCAGCAGCCAAGCGGACAGATCGAACACCGGGGAGCTGTTTTTT.

This clonotype qualifies as medium-sized. This chain connects TRBV24-1 to TRBJ2-5, with D possibly TRBD2 on 6 matching bases. The germline V gene has CDR1 KGHDR and CDR2 SFDVKD. This CDR3 is built from 14 residues. With 11 bases removed from V and 2 bases from J, the gap between germline ends came to 17 bases. CDR3 loop: CASSETAGQETQYF. The DNA for the CDR3 is TGTGCCAGCTCGGAGACCGCGGGACAAGAGACCCAGTACTTC.

The sample holds a few counts of this clonotype. The chain couples TRBV11-2 to TRBJ2-5, with 11 bases that match TRBD2. The V and J ends lost 5 bases and 4 bases, in that order; junction bases with no gene match: 6. This CDR3 region has 15 residues. CDR1 and CDR2 from the germline V gene are SGHAT and FQNNGV. The CDR3 sequence is CASSNDGTSGETQYF. In DNA, the CDR3 is TGTGCCAGCAGCAATGACGGGACTAGCGGAGAGACCCAGTACTTC. The full variable domain, completed using reference TRBV11-2 and TRBJ2-5, is EAGVAQSPRYKIIEKRQSVAFWCNPISGHATLYWYQQILGQGPKLLIQFQNNGVVDDSQLPKDRFSAERLKGVDSTLKIQPAKLEDSAVYLCASSNDGTSGETQYFGPGTRLLVL.

This clonotype was seen only a few times. The chain links TRBV7-2 to TRBJ2-1, with 7 bases fitting TRBD2. This CDR3 region has 14 residues. J was trimmed by 8 bases and V by 5 bases; bases with no gene match: 9. Per the germline V gene, CDR1 is SGHTA and CDR2 is FQGNSA. The CDR3 DNA is TGTGCCAGCAGCCAGACAGCTAGCGGCGATGAGCAGTTCTTC. Amino acids: CASSQTASGDEQFF.

The rearrangement uses TRBV27 and TRBJ2-7; tentatively, D is TRBD1 or TRBD2 (5 bases each). The CDR3 length is 15 residues. Trimming cost V 6 bases and J 5 bases, with 20 bases left between them. Germline values: CDR1 MNHEY, CDR2 SMNVEV (reference sequence). This CDR3 reads CASSREPGRSDEQYF. CDR3 bases: TGTGCCAGCAGCCGCGAGCCGGGGCGGAGTGACGAGCAGTACTTC.